The 12 T cell receptor beta chains listed next were all sequenced from one sample in a study of T cell repertoires in cytomegalovirus infection. No cognate antigen is known for these TCRs. MiXCR, run by TCRdb on the reads, gives a single entry per CDR3 protein. The data contain 650,000 to 850,000 distinct CDR3 sequences, approximately 32% of them singletons. The specimen comprised cultured CD8+ T cells from PBMCs, sampled from culture after CMV antigen stimulation. The receptors shown here come from a human donor in good health (CMV status not recorded). Some clones in this sample may be carry-over from other donors' samples.

This clonotype was seen ten or more times. The genes are TRBV7-3 and TRBJ1-2; TRBD1 matches 7 bases. Trimming cost V 5 bases and J 6 bases; bases outside gene matches: 15. The CDR3 consists of 16 residues. CDR1 is SGHTA and CDR2 is FQGTGA in the germline V gene. In DNA, the CDR3 is TGTGCCAGCAGCCCCAGGGGGACCGATCCCAACCATGGCTACACCTTC. This codes for CASSPRGTDPNHGYTF.

As concerns this clonotype: This may be a read error, as it is one base from a much larger clone. V and J are TRBV6-6 and TRBJ2-5; unclear D gene. This CDR3 is built from 11 residues. Germline CDR1 is MNHNY and CDR2 is SVGAGI (reference sequence). Trimming shortened V by 6 bases and J by 3 bases, and 5 bases separated the two germline ends. The CDR3 DNA follows: TGTGCCAGCAGGCAAGAAGAGACCCAGTACTTC. It is translated as CASRQEETQYF.

This rearrangement joins TRBV27 to TRBJ2-2; no clear D. V was trimmed by 3 bases and J by 5 bases, leaving 13 bases between them. Germline V CDR1 and CDR2: MNHEY, SMNVEV (reference sequence). CDR3 length equals 15 residues. Written as DNA, the CDR3 is TGTGCCAGCAGTTTCGGGCGTCTTTTTACCGGGGAGCTGTTTTTT. Protein sequence: CASSFGRLFTGELFF.

This clonotype came up many times. V and J are TRBV7-8 and TRBJ2-1, with D perhaps TRBD2 (5 bases). The CDR3 has 15 amino acids. Between the trimmed V and J ends, which lost 5 bases and 4 bases, there was a span of 15 bases. In germline, CDR1 is SGHVS, CDR2 FQNEAQ. The CDR3 coding sequence is TGTGCCAGCAGCCCCAGGAAGCGGCTATACAATGAGCAGTTCTTC. This translates into CASSPRKRLYNEQFF.

About this clonotype itself: This may be a read error, as it is one base from a much larger clone. The chain combines TRBV7-9 with TRBJ1-2, with no clear D. The germline gives CDR1 SEHNR, CDR2 FQNEAQ (reference sequence). The CDR3 length is 12 residues. V lost 3 bases and J 5 bases, leaving 7 bases between the germline ends. CDR3 loop: CASSLTEYGYTF. Written as DNA, the CDR3 is TGTGCCAGCAGCTTGACGGAGTATGGCTACACCTTC.

This clonotype was observed many times. V is TRBV7-8 and J is TRBJ2-7; possible D gene TRBD1, 6 bases. The CDR3 runs to 14 residues. The V end was cut by 6 bases, the J end by 3 bases, with 15 bases between. Germline V CDR1 and CDR2: SGHVS, FQNEAQ. CDR3: CASSLRQGYYEQYF. The DNA for the CDR3 is TGTGCCAGCAGTTTAAGGCAGGGGTACTACGAGCAGTACTTC.

V usage is TRBV6-1 and J usage is TRBJ2-1, with TRBD2 as a possible D gene (6 bases). The CDR3 consists of 18 residues. The V gene's germline CDR1 is MNHNS and CDR2 SASEGT. Trimming cost V 7 bases and J 4 bases, with 26 bases left between them. The CDR3 spells CASTRGMNRGPNYNEQFF. CDR3 sequence (DNA): TGTGCCAGCACTCGGGGGATGAATCGGGGTCCTAATTACAATGAGCAGTTCTTC.

The rearrangement links TRBV5-1 to TRBJ2-1; the D call may be TRBD1 or TRBD2 (6 bases each). The CDR3 spans 15 residues. Trimming left V 6 bases short and J 4 bases short, with 17 bases between. Germline V lookup: CDR1 SGHRS, CDR2 YFSETQ. CDR3 nucleotide sequence: TGCGCCAGCAAGGAGGAGGGGGGAAGGTACAATGAGCAGTTCTTC. Its translation: CASKEEGGRYNEQFF.

This clonotype occurred a few times. The J gene is TRBJ2-3, the V gene TRBV20-1, with 10 bases fitting TRBD2. V lost 0 bases and J lost 2; bases outside the gene matches: 11. In germline, CDR1 is DFQATT, CDR2 SNEGSKA (reference sequence). The length of the CDR3 is 18 residues. The CDR3 DNA follows: TGCAGTGCTAGAGATCGAAGCGGGGGGGCATTGTCCACAGATACGCAGTATTTT. Translation: CSARDRSGGALSTDTQYF.

Notes on this clonotype: One end of the junction fails to match germline, which may point to a read error. The J gene is TRBJ1-1, the V gene TRBV7-6; no definite D call. The CDR3 consists of 14 residues. Per the germline V gene, CDR1 is SGHVS and CDR2 is FNYEAQ. The CDR3 coding sequence is TGTGTCAGCAGCTTCCCACAAGGACCCACTGAAGCTTTCTTT. Translating it yields CVSSFPQGPTEAFF.

This chain joins TRBV20-1 and TRBJ2-2; D remains ambiguous. Deletions cut 1 base from V and 4 bases from J, with 4 bases between. Germline CDR1 reads DFQATT; CDR2 reads SNEGSKA (reference sequence). The CDR3 length is 12 residues. CDR3 nucleotide sequence: TGCAGTGCTAGAGTTGGCACCGGGGAGCTGTTTTTT. Residues: CSARVGTGELFF.

This chain links TRBV20-1 with TRBJ2-3; 7 positions agree with TRBD2. Germline CDR1 DFQATT, CDR2 SNEGSKA (reference sequence). CDR3 length: 16 amino acids. V was pared by 3 bases and J by 5 bases, with 14 bases of the junction left unmatched. The CDR3 spells CSASVGGSIQEDTQYF. DNA for the CDR3: TGCAGTGCTAGTGTCGGGGGGTCGATCCAGGAAGATACGCAGTATTTT.